The next 12 T cell receptor beta chains were all read from a single sample in a study of T cell responses to AZD1222 COVID-19 vaccine (dated by TCRdb to the early 2020s). What this sample's time point label stands for: baseline before first vaccination. The library was generated by the immunoSEQ multiplex PCR assay. TCRdb stores this immuneACCESS table with in-frame sequences only. Part of the clones is absent; in the studies checked, under half of the shortfall reflects unresolved V genes, and no reason is known for the rest. This sample has 160,000 or so clones in its table, and under 95% of those were observed once. The ten biggest clones cover about 4.2% of the sample. This sample comprised peripheral blood, obtained on day 0 of AZD1222 vaccination. These receptors were obtained from an adult in good health.

The V gene is TRBV28, the J gene TRBJ1-1; D call uncertain. The CDR3 spans 11 residues. The V end lost 6 bases, the J end lost 11 bases, and 13 bases lay between the germline ends. Germline V gene sequence: CDR1 MDHEN, CDR2 SYDVKM. The chain's CDR3 is CASSPRTYAFF. The CDR3 coding sequence is TGTGCCAGCAGCCCGCGCACATATGCTTTCTTT.

The V call is TRBV6-2 or TRBV6-3, the J call TRBJ1-1, with D perhaps matching TRBD1 (5 bases). The CDR3 has 13 amino acids. Germline V CDR1 and CDR2: MNHEY, SVGEGT. The V end lost 2 bases, the J end lost 1 base, and 5 bases lay between the germline ends. CDR3 coding DNA: TGTGCCAGCAGTTACGGACAGAACACTGAAGCTTTCTTT. It codes for CASSYGQNTEAFF.

The rearrangement links TRBV9 to TRBJ2-7; D unresolved. Germline CDR1 reads SGDLS; CDR2 reads YYNGEE. This CDR3 spans 14 amino acids. Deletions cut 1 base from V and 0 bases from J, with 8 bases between. The CDR3 loop reads CASSVSDDSYEQYF. CDR3 DNA: TGTGCCAGCAGCGTAAGCGACGACTCCTACGAGCAGTACTTC.

The chain has TRBV5-1 and TRBJ2-7; maybe TRBD2 (6 bases). CDR1 is SGHRS and CDR2 is YFSETQ in the germline V gene. Trimming took 4 bases from V and 2 from J, leaving 22 bases between them. The CDR3 is 17 amino acids. CDR3 bases: TGCGCCAGCAGCCCTTATCCGGACGGACTACCCCCCTACGAGCAGTACTTC. Protein product: CASSPYPDGLPPYEQYF.

V gene TRBV28 combines with J gene TRBJ1-1, with 7 bases matching TRBD1. J gave up 5 bases and V 6 bases, and 12 bases lay outside the gene matches. Germline loops: CDR1 MDHEN, CDR2 SYDVKM. The CDR3 length is 15 residues. The CDR3 DNA is TGTGCCAGCAGCCTTTATACGGCAGGGGGGACTGAAGCTTTCTTT. Protein: CASSLYTAGGTEAFF.

The chain combines TRBV7-9 with TRBJ2-7; 9 bases match TRBD1. Germline CDR1 reads SEHNR; CDR2 reads FQNEAQ (reference sequence). This CDR3 is 14 amino acids long. The ends lost 4 bases at V and 4 bases at J; junction bases unmatched: 5. CDR3 sequence (DNA): TGTGCCAGCAGCTCGGACAGGGGTCGTTACGAGCAGTACTTC. Translating gives CASSSDRGRYEQYF.

The chain has TRBV5-1 and TRBJ1-3; D is unresolved. CDR3 size: 15 residues. V lost 3 bases and J 0 bases, leaving 10 bases between the germline ends. Germline V CDR1 and CDR2: SGHRS, YFSETQ. The CDR3 protein is CASSYGPGSGNTIYF. The CDR3 DNA reads TGCGCCAGCAGCTACGGACCGGGCTCTGGAAACACCATATATTTT.

V and J are TRBV29-1 and TRBJ1-2; D is undetermined. The V gene's germline CDR1 is SQVTM and CDR2 ANQGSEA. V gave up 5 bases and J gave up 2 bases, with 3 bases separating them. The CDR3 runs 10 residues. The CDR3 loop reads CSVRNYGYTF. Here the CDR3 DNA reads TGCAGCGTTCGAAACTATGGCTACACCTTC.

The chain links TRBV2 to TRBJ2-7, with TRBD1 matching over 7 bases. Germline loops: CDR1 SNHLY, CDR2 FYNNEI. V shed 6 bases and J 3 bases; nucleotides not matched to a gene: 2. The length of the CDR3 is 12 residues. For the CDR3, the DNA is TGTGCCAGCAGGTCAGGGGGCTACGAGCAGTACTTC. Translated: CASRSGGYEQYF.

The chain joins TRBV11-3 to TRBJ2-1; D remains ambiguous. The germline CDR1 and CDR2 sequences are SGHNT and YENEEA. The CDR3 loop spans 11 amino acids. The V end lost 4 bases, the J end lost 7 bases, and 5 bases lay between the germline ends. DNA of the CDR3: TGTGCCAGCAGCTCTCCTAATGAGCAGTTCTTC. It encodes CASSSPNEQFF.

This clone appeared once. The V call is TRBV11-3, the J call TRBJ2-2; possibly TRBD1 for D (6 bases). Germline CDR1 SGHNT, CDR2 YENEEA. The CDR3 runs 19 residues. The ends were cut back, 1 base at V and 0 bases at J, with 18 bases in the middle. The CDR3 loop is CASSLVPYQGSTNTGELFF. In nucleotides, the CDR3 is TGTGCCAGCAGCTTAGTCCCATACCAGGGGTCAACGAACACCGGGGAGCTGTTTTTT.

V gene TRBV7-2 combines with J gene TRBJ2-1, with D possibly TRBD1 on 5 matching bases. Germline CDR1 is SGHTA and CDR2 is FQGNSA. The V end lost 3 bases, the J end lost 10 bases, and 7 bases lay between the germline ends. The CDR3 length is 11 residues. The chain's CDR3 is CASSFRTEQFF. For the CDR3, the DNA is TGTGCCAGCAGCTTCAGGACAGAGCAGTTCTTC.